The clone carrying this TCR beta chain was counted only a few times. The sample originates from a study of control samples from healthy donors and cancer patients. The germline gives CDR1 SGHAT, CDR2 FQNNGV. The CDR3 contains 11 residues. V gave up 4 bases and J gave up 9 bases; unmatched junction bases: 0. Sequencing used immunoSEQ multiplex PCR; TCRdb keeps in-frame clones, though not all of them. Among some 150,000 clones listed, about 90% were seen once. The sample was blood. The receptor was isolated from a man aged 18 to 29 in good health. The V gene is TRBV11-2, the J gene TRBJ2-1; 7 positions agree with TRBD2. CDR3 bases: TGTGCCAGCAGCTCTAGCGGTGAGCAGTTCTTC. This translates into CASSSSGEQFF.